A selection of T cell receptor beta chains follows, all from one sample in a study of blood T cell repertoires in COVID-19. Libraries were prepared by immunoSEQ multiplex PCR; TCRdb keeps only in-frame clonotypes and omits some of them. The repertoire consists of 150,000 to 180,000 clones, with about 85% occurring once and the leading ten covering about 2.4%. Material: peripheral blood. Receptors were obtained from a woman in her seventies with acute or convalescent COVID-19. Both conserved end residues are trimmed from each CDR3. The order of the fields is V gene, J gene, CDR3 protein.

v_call: TRBV5-1
j_call: TRBJ1-2
cdr3_aa: ASSFEQGRYNYGYT

v_call: TRBV27
j_call: TRBJ2-6
cdr3_aa: ASSLGLRGAGANVLT

v_call: TRBV4-1
j_call: TRBJ2-1
cdr3_aa: ASSQDSGGAPSYNEQF

v_call: TRBV27
j_call: TRBJ1-3
cdr3_aa: ASANSPQGGGNTIY

v_call: TRBV10-3
j_call: TRBJ1-1
cdr3_aa: ASGRAVNTEAF

v_call: TRBV14
j_call: TRBJ1-2
cdr3_aa: ASSQGPGNYGYT

v_call: TRBV6-2/TRBV6-3
j_call: TRBJ1-2
cdr3_aa: ASSSQGRSYGYT

v_call: TRBV9
j_call: TRBJ2-1
cdr3_aa: ASSVLPLDSPSSYNEQF

v_call: TRBV10-3
j_call: TRBJ1-1
cdr3_aa: AISKAGIEAF

v_call: TRBV27
j_call: TRBJ2-3
cdr3_aa: ATTTSGGTDTQY

v_call: TRBV30
j_call: TRBJ1-6
cdr3_aa: AWSGTTGTGLFH

v_call: TRBV5-1
j_call: TRBJ2-7
cdr3_aa: ASSLPGISYEQY

v_call: TRBV19
j_call: TRBJ1-1
cdr3_aa: ASSIGMGAVAF

v_call: TRBV5-1
j_call: TRBJ2-1
cdr3_aa: ASSRTSGGSSYNEQF

v_call: TRBV30
j_call: TRBJ1-6
cdr3_aa: AWSEDGSSYNSPLH

v_call: TRBV7-9
j_call: TRBJ1-1
cdr3_aa: ASSRRQGLTNTEAF

v_call: TRBV6-5
j_call: TRBJ1-1
cdr3_aa: ASSYQGMGNTEAF

v_call: TRBV27
j_call: TRBJ2-6
cdr3_aa: ASAPHSGKSSGANVLT

v_call: TRBV9
j_call: TRBJ1-1
cdr3_aa: ASSGGPIWGRGNTEAF